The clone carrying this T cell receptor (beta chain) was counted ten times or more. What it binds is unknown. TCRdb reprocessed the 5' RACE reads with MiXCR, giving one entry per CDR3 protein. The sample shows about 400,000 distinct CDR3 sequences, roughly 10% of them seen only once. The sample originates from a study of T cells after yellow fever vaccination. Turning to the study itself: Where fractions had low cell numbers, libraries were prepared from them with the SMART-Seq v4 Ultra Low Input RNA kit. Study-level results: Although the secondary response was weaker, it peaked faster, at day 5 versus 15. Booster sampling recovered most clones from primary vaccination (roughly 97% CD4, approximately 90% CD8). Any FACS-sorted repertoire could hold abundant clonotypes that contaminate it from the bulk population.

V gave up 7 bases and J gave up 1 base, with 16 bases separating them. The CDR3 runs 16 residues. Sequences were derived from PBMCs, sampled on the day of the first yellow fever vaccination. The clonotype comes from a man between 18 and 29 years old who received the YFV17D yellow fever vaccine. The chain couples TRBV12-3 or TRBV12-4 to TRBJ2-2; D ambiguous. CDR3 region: CASTSMRHMNTGELFF. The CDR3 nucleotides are TGTGCCAGCACCTCGATGCGACACATGAACACCGGGGAGCTGTTTTTT.